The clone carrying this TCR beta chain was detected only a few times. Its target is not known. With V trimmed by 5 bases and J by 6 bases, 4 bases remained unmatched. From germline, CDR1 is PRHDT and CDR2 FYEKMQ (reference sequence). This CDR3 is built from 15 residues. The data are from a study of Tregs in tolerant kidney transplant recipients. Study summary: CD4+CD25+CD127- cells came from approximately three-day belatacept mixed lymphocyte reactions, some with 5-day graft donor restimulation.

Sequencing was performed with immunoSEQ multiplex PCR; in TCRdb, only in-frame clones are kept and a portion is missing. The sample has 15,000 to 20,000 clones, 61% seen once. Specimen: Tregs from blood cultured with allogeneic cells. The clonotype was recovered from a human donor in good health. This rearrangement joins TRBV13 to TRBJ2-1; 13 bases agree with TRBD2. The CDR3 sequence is CASSQGLAGFNEQFF. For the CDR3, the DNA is TGTGCCAGCAGCCAGGGACTAGCGGGATTCAATGAGCAGTTCTTC.